The clone carrying this T cell receptor beta chain has a single count. This sample is drawn from a study of blood T cell repertoires in COVID-19. For the study at large: Some COVID-19 samples were acute and others convalescent; all came from the United States, Italy and Spain.

In germline, CDR1 is SGHRS, CDR2 YFSETQ. CDR3 size: 15 residues. V lost 7 bases to trimming and J lost 5 bases; unmatched junction nucleotides: 12. Assay used: immunoSEQ multiplex PCR; TCRdb lists only in-frame clones, some missing. This sample carries 30,000 to 40,000 clones, 90% of them seen once, and the ten largest clones take about 20%. The sequence was obtained from a man aged 80 or over with acute or convalescent COVID-19. The sequenced sample consisted of peripheral blood. The rearrangement uses TRBV5-1 and TRBJ2-3, with 8 bases that match TRBD1. CDR3 nucleotides: TGCGCCAGCGGCATCTTGGACAGGGTTTTAGATACGCAGTATTTT. Translated: CASGILDRVLDTQYF.